This entry lists 26 T cell receptor beta chains sequenced from one sample in a study of T cells of healthy individuals. TCRdb passed the 5' RACE reads through MiXCR, listing each CDR3 protein once. The sample lists 60,000 to 70,000 distinct CDR3 sequences, 15% to 20% occurring once. These receptors were collected from a human donor in good health.

In its sample, this clonotype was seen a few times. This chain connects TRBV5-1 to TRBJ2-1, with 9 bases lining up with TRBD1. This CDR3 spans 16 amino acids. With V trimmed by 4 bases and J by 6 bases, 11 bases remained unmatched. In germline, CDR1 is SGHRS, CDR2 YFSETQ. This CDR3 reads CASSPPGQGVLNEQFF. The CDR3 nucleotides are TGCGCCAGCAGCCCGCCGGGACAGGGAGTCCTCAATGAGCAGTTCTTC.

The chain links TRBV7-2 to TRBJ1-1; D is perhaps TRBD1 (5 bases). Germline CDR1 SGHTA, CDR2 FQGNSA. V lost 2 bases to trimming and J lost 1 base, with 11 bases between them. The length of the CDR3 is 15 residues. CDR3 amino acids: CASSLKGSGNTEAFF. Written as DNA, the CDR3 is TGTGCCAGCAGCTTAAAGGGGAGTGGGAACACTGAAGCTTTCTTT. Using reference TRBV7-2 and TRBJ1-1 for the parts outside the CDR3, the full variable domain is GAGVSQSPSNKVTEKGKDVELRCDPISGHTALYWYRQSLGQGLEFLIYFQGNSAPDKSGLPSDRFSAERTGGSVSTLTIQRTQQEDSAVYLCASSLKGSGNTEAFFGQGTRLTVV.

In this sample, this clonotype turned up many times. This chain connects TRBV6-5 to TRBJ2-1; 12 positions match TRBD2. This CDR3 comprises 16 residues. J lost 7 bases, V lost 4 bases, and 8 bases had no gene match. Germline assignment: CDR1 MNHEY and CDR2 SVGAGI. The chain's CDR3 is CASSFLTSGGNNEQFF. The CDR3 nucleotides read TGTGCCAGCAGTTTTCTCACTAGCGGGGGGAATAATGAGCAGTTCTTC.

This clonotype was seen ten or more times. The J gene is TRBJ1-2, the V gene TRBV12-3 or TRBV12-4; D call uncertain. The CDR3 consists of 16 residues. V was clipped by 5 bases and J by 4 bases, with 20 bases between them. CDR3: CASSPSRGLSVYGYTF. In DNA form, the CDR3 reads TGTGCCAGCAGTCCCAGTAGAGGCTTATCGGTCTATGGCTACACCTTC.

This clonotype was recorded many times. One end of the junction does not line up with germline, which may come from a read error. This chain connects TRBV30 to TRBJ1-1, with no clear D. The germline gives CDR1 GTSNPN, CDR2 SVGIG (reference sequence). This CDR3 spans 11 amino acids. The CDR3 DNA reads TGTGCATGGAGCAAGAACACTGAAGCTTTCTTT. This gives the protein CAWSKNTEAFF. Looking up the rest from reference TRBV30 and TRBJ1-1 gives the full variable domain: SQTIHQWPATLVQPVGSPLSLECTVEGTSNPNLYWYRQAAGRGLQLLFYSVGIGQISSEVPQNLSASRPQDRQFILSSKKLLLSDSGFYLCAWSKNTEAFFGQGTRLTVV.

This sequence joins TRBV15 and TRBJ2-1; 8 bases align to TRBD2. CDR1 is LNHNV and CDR2 is YYDKDF in the germline V gene (reference sequence). The V and J ends lost 6 bases and 7 bases, in that order; junction bases with no gene match: 8. This CDR3 spans 14 amino acids. CDR3 sequence: CATRGASGRNEQFF. CDR3 nucleotide sequence: TGTGCCACCAGGGGGGCTAGCGGGCGGAATGAGCAGTTCTTC.

This clonotype appeared many times. This chain joins TRBV7-9 and TRBJ2-5, with 8 bases identical to TRBD1. Germline V gene lookup returns CDR1 SEHNR and CDR2 FQNEAQ (reference sequence). The CDR3 has 12 residues. J was trimmed by 4 bases and V by 11 bases; bases with no gene match: 6. Here the CDR3 reads CASRQGLETQYF. The CDR3 nucleotides are TGTGCCTCAAGACAGGGGTTAGAGACCCAGTACTTC.

V and J are TRBV7-2 and TRBJ2-3, with 7 bases fitting TRBD2. Germline-derived CDR1 and CDR2 are SGHTA and FQGNSA. The CDR3 is 15 amino acids. V gave up 0 bases and J gave up 5 bases; unmatched junction bases: 5. CDR3 residues: CASSLAGEGRDTQYF. CDR3 sequence (DNA): TGTGCCAGCAGCTTAGCAGGGGAGGGCAGAGATACGCAGTATTTT.

The chain couples TRBV27 to TRBJ1-5, with a tentative D call TRBD1 (5 bases). V was trimmed by 6 bases and J by 6 bases, leaving 15 bases between them. Germline values: CDR1 MNHEY, CDR2 SMNVEV (reference sequence). CDR3 length equals 14 residues. The CDR3 sequence: CASSRGGESQPQHF. The DNA of the CDR3 is TGTGCCAGCAGCCGGGGAGGGGAGAGTCAGCCCCAGCATTTT.

This clonotype was observed at least ten times. The chain links TRBV6-6 to TRBJ1-2, with D possibly being TRBD1 (6 bases). This CDR3 has 13 amino acids. CDR1 is MNHNY, CDR2 SVGAGI, per germline (reference sequence). The V gene lost 11 bases and the J gene lost 8 bases, with 21 bases spanning the gap. The CDR3 DNA reads as TGTGCCCACGGGCCAGGGGCGCATAAGGGCTACACCTTC. Its translation: CAHGPGAHKGYTF.

The chain recombines TRBV13 with TRBJ1-6, with D tentatively TRBD1 (5 bases). Germline CDR1 PRHDT, CDR2 FYEKMQ (reference sequence). The V and J ends lost 0 bases and 6 bases respectively, with 6 bases between them. CDR3 length: 14 amino acids. CDR3 region: CASSLGDSNSPLHF. DNA of the CDR3: TGTGCCAGCAGCTTAGGAGACAGTAATTCACCCCTCCACTTT. The full variable domain, rest sourced from reference TRBV13 and TRBJ1-6, is AAGVIQSPRHLIKEKRETATLKCYPIPRHDTVYWYQQGPGQDPQFLISFYEKMQSDKGSIPDRFSAQQFSDYHSELNMSSLELGDSALYFCASSLGDSNSPLHFGNGTRLTVT.

This clonotype was detected ten times or more. The chain combines TRBV2 with TRBJ1-1, with unresolved D. The CDR3 is made up of 13 amino acids. Trimming took off 6 bases at V and 6 bases at J, with 14 bases between the two ends. The germline V gene has CDR1 SNHLY and CDR2 FYNNEI. CDR3 sequence reads: CASSLGVLSEAFF. DNA for the CDR3: TGTGCCAGCAGCCTTGGGGTTCTCTCTGAAGCTTTCTTT.

This clonotype was recorded at least ten times. The chain joins TRBV4-2 to TRBJ2-1, with 14 bases aligning to TRBD2. Germline values: CDR1 LGHNA, CDR2 YNFKEQ. This CDR3 is 15 amino acids long. With 4 bases clipped from V and 5 bases from J, the junction kept 1 base outside the gene matches. The chain's CDR3 is CASSPGLAGDNEQFF. CDR3 DNA sequence: TGTGCCAGCAGCCCGGGACTAGCGGGAGACAATGAGCAGTTCTTC.

This clonotype was counted many times. The V gene is TRBV28, the J gene TRBJ2-1; no clear D gene. Trimming stripped 6 bases from V and 0 bases from J, with 9 bases between. The CDR3 runs to 14 residues. CDR1 and CDR2 from the germline V gene are MDHEN and SYDVKM. The CDR3 reads CASRPPNSYNEQFF. In nucleotides, the CDR3 is TGTGCCAGCAGACCCCCGAACTCCTACAATGAGCAGTTCTTC.

This clonotype was picked up a small number of times. V and J are TRBV12-3 or TRBV12-4 and TRBJ1-4; the match to TRBD1 covers 9 bases. This CDR3 comprises 15 residues. The J segment lost 7 bases and the V segment lost 6 bases, leaving 9 bases of the junction unmatched. CDR3 protein: CASRTGTGPGEKLFF. The CDR3, as DNA: TGTGCCAGCAGGACAGGGACAGGGCCCGGTGAAAAACTGTTTTTT.

V usage is TRBV24-1 and J usage is TRBJ2-1; unclear D gene. V was cut by 3 bases and J by 0 bases, with 11 bases left in between. From germline, CDR1 is KGHDR and CDR2 SFDVKD. This CDR3 has 16 residues. The CDR3: CATSDTGPSSYNEQFF. The CDR3 DNA reads as TGTGCCACCAGTGATACCGGGCCAAGCTCCTACAATGAGCAGTTCTTC.

This clonotype has a count of ten or more. The chain has TRBV20-1 and TRBJ2-5, with 7 bases fitting TRBD2. V was pared by 5 bases and J by 4 bases, with 10 bases of the junction left unmatched. CDR3 length: 14 amino acids. The germline gives CDR1 DFQATT, CDR2 SNEGSKA (reference sequence). The CDR3 loop is CSARQTSEGETQYF. Here the CDR3 DNA reads TGCAGTGCTCGACAAACTAGCGAAGGAGAGACCCAGTACTTC.

This clonotype was counted a few times. The rearrangement links TRBV7-2 to TRBJ2-3; the match to TRBD2 covers 12 bases. V gave up 4 bases and J gave up 0 bases; unmatched junction bases: 8. The CDR3 extends over 18 amino acids. Germline V gene lookup returns CDR1 SGHTA and CDR2 FQGNSA. This CDR3 reads CASSSTSGRFSSTDTQYF. The DNA for the CDR3 is TGTGCCAGCAGCTCTACTAGCGGGAGGTTCTCAAGCACAGATACGCAGTATTTT. The full variable domain, completed using reference TRBV7-2 and TRBJ2-3, is GAGVSQSPSNKVTEKGKDVELRCDPISGHTALYWYRQSLGQGLEFLIYFQGNSAPDKSGLPSDRFSAERTGGSVSTLTIQRTQQEDSAVYLCASSSTSGRFSSTDTQYFGPGTRLTVL.

This clonotype has at least ten counts. The genes are TRBV10-3 and TRBJ1-4, with D perhaps TRBD1 (6 bases). This CDR3 spans 15 amino acids. CDR1 ENHRY and CDR2 SYGVKD come from the germline V gene. V lost 5 bases to trimming and J lost 0 bases, with 10 bases between them. CDR3 in amino acids: CAISQGQTTNEKLFF. CDR3 coding DNA: TGTGCCATCAGTCAAGGACAGACAACTAATGAAAAACTGTTTTTT.

The V call is TRBV2, the J call TRBJ2-1; unclear D gene. This CDR3 region has 11 residues. The germline V gene has CDR1 SNHLY and CDR2 FYNNEI. V gave up 2 bases and J gave up 10 bases, with 6 bases separating them. The CDR3: CASSEWGEQFF. CDR3 bases: TGTGCCAGCAGTGAATGGGGAGAGCAGTTCTTC.

This rearrangement joins TRBV2 to TRBJ2-3; 10 nucleotides align to TRBD1. V lost 11 bases and J lost 6; bases outside the gene matches: 8. Germline-derived CDR1 and CDR2 are SNHLY and FYNNEI. The CDR3 is 13 amino acids. This CDR3 is CAGRGTGVDTQYF. The CDR3 nucleotides are TGTGCCGGGCGGGGGACAGGGGTCGATACGCAGTATTTT. The full variable domain, rest sourced from reference TRBV2 and TRBJ2-3, is EPEVTQTPSHQVTQMGQEVILRCVPISNHLYFYWYRQILGQKVEFLVSFYNNEISEKSEIFDDQFSVERPDGSNFTLKIRSTKLEDSAMYFCAGRGTGVDTQYFGPGTRLTVL.

There are many counts of this clonotype. The gene calls are TRBV6-5 and TRBJ1-4, with TRBD1 matching 8 bases. The CDR3 covers 14 residues. The germline CDR1 and CDR2 sequences are MNHEY and SVGAGI. V dropped 2 bases and J dropped 8; count of bases not matched to a gene: 4. The CDR3 sequence is CASSYLTGVEKLFF. The CDR3 nucleotides read TGTGCCAGCAGTTACCTGACAGGGGTGGAAAAACTGTTTTTT.

This clonotype has more than one count but fewer than ten. The genes are TRBV6-4 and TRBJ2-1; 10 nucleotides agree with TRBD2. The germline V gene has CDR1 MRHNA and CDR2 SNTAGT. V lost 6 bases to trimming and J lost 2 bases; unmatched junction nucleotides: 7. The CDR3 extends over 16 amino acids. This CDR3 reads CASSHALAGAYNEQFF. The CDR3 DNA follows: TGTGCCAGCAGCCACGCGCTAGCGGGAGCCTACAATGAGCAGTTCTTC.

This clonotype has only a few counts. This rearrangement joins TRBV6-6 to TRBJ1-1; 7 positions match TRBD1. CDR1 is MNHNY and CDR2 is SVGAGI in the germline V gene (reference sequence). V shed 7 bases and J 3 bases; nucleotides not matched to a gene: 5. The CDR3 is 13 amino acids. This CDR3 is CASNTGVHTEAFF. The CDR3 coding sequence is TGTGCCAGCAATACAGGGGTTCACACTGAAGCTTTCTTT.

This clonotype was detected once. A read error may explain this, as a much larger clone is one base away. The chain carries TRBV11-1 and TRBJ1-4, with no clear D. This CDR3 contains 14 residues. CDR1 and CDR2 (germline): SGHAT, FQDESV (reference sequence). Trimming took off 8 bases at V and 7 bases at J, with 17 bases between the two ends. The CDR3 sequence is CASSRMAASEKLFF. In DNA, the CDR3 is TGTGCCAGCTCCCGGATGGCCGCTAGTGAAAAACTGTTTTTT.

J is TRBJ1-6 and V is TRBV20-1; 8 bases align to TRBD1. This CDR3 has 15 residues. The V gene's germline CDR1 is DFQATT and CDR2 SNEGSKA (reference sequence). V was clipped by 1 base and J by 10 bases; unmatched bases: 9. Here the CDR3 DNA reads TGCAGTGCTAGAGGGACCGGGACAGGCGACTCACCCCTCCACTTT. Its translation: CSARGTGTGDSPLHF.